Presented here are 6 T cell receptor beta chains from one specimen sequenced in a study of glioma-infiltrating T cells. Amplification of TCR alpha and beta CDR3 regions from RNA used iRepertoire nested multiplex PCR. Each CDR3 protein gets one entry after TCRdb re-called the multiplex PCR reads with MiXCR. Of some 190,000 distinct CDR3 sequences listed, about 32% are singletons. The sequencing sample was made of glioma tissue, nonneoplastic brain tissue, or PBMCs (not recorded which). The receptors derive from a human donor with low-grade glioma or glioblastoma, undergoing nonglioma brain surgery, or in good health (not recorded which).

This clonotype was seen once. A much larger clone lies one base from this, so it may be a read error. This chain connects TRBV19 to TRBJ1-1; 9 nucleotides match TRBD1. Germline V lookup: CDR1 LNHDA, CDR2 SQIVND (reference sequence). V was pared by 5 bases and J by 0 bases, with 16 bases of the junction left unmatched. This CDR3 has 19 residues. The CDR3 loop reads CASSQRGWDRVYMNTEAFF. The CDR3 region has the DNA TGTGCCAGTAGTCAACGAGGCTGGGACAGGGTTTACATGAACACTGAAGCTTTCTTT.

In this sample, this clonotype turned up many times. The chain joins TRBV20-1 to TRBJ2-2; D is undetermined. V was cut by 5 bases and J by 6 bases, with 22 bases left in between. Germline assignment: CDR1 DFQATT and CDR2 SNEGSKA (reference sequence). CDR3 length: 16 residues. CDR3 DNA: TGCAGTGCTCTACCCTTACGCGCCGTATTATCCGGGGAGCTGTTTTTT. Translated: CSALPLRAVLSGELFF.

This clonotype was counted many times. The V call is TRBV27, the J call TRBJ1-2, with TRBD1 matching 7 bases. Germline loops: CDR1 MNHEY, CDR2 SMNVEV (reference sequence). The V segment lost 5 bases and the J segment 5 bases; nucleotides outside the gene matches: 5. The CDR3 consists of 13 residues. This CDR3 reads CASSPGTVYGYTF. For the CDR3, the DNA is TGTGCCAGCAGTCCAGGGACAGTTTATGGCTACACCTTC.

This rearrangement joins TRBV3-1 to TRBJ1-6; D is uncertain. Germline CDR1 and CDR2: LGHDT and YNNKEL (reference sequence). CDR3 length: 16 amino acids. Trimming took 4 bases from V and 0 from J, leaving 10 bases between them. CDR3 protein: CASSPPQNSYNSPLHF. As DNA, the CDR3 is TGTGCCAGCAGCCCTCCCCAGAACTCCTATAATTCACCCCTCCACTTT. The full variable domain, in which reference TRBV3-1 and TRBJ1-6 provide the parts outside the CDR3, is DTAVSQTPKYLVTQMGNDKSIKCEQNLGHDTMYWYKQDSKKFLKIMFSYNNKELIINETVPNRFSPKSPDKAHLNLHINSLELGDSAVYFCASSPPQNSYNSPLHFGNGTRLTVT.

A word on this clonotype: Given a much more abundant clone one base away, this may be a read error. This rearrangement joins TRBV2 to TRBJ2-7; 11 bases are shared with TRBD2. Germline CDR1 and CDR2: SNHLY and FYNNEI. Trimming cost V 6 bases and J 10 bases; bases outside gene matches: 11. The CDR3 has 14 residues. CDR3 in DNA: TGTGCCAGCAGCCTCACTAGCGGGAGAGGGGATCAGTACTTC. Translation: CASSLTSGRGDQYF.

V usage is TRBV4-3 and J usage is TRBJ2-7; 9 bases line up with TRBD1. The trim removed 1 base at V and 4 bases at J, leaving 8 bases unmatched. The CDR3 length is 16 residues. Looked up from germline, CDR1 is LGHNA and CDR2 is YSLEER. Here the CDR3 reads CASSQALGQGGYEQYF. In DNA form, the CDR3 reads TGCGCCAGCAGCCAAGCCCTGGGACAGGGTGGGTACGAGCAGTACTTC.